These 18 T cell receptor beta chains came from one sample sequenced in a study of T-cell reconstitution after alpha-beta-depleted transplantation in children (dated by TCRdb to the mid-2010s). Library preparation was by PCR. The listed sequencing device is Illumina HiSeq 2500. Molecular barcoding was employed in the preparation of TCR libraries, with unique molecular identifiers being used to normalize TCRbeta repertoire quantification. The raw public reads went through TCRdb reprocessing: fastp at Q25, MiXCR clone calling, in-frame beta chains kept. When rows share a CDR3 protein, they turn into one entry using the most common DNA and genes. In this sample the table shows roughly 500,000 distinct CDR3 sequences, roughly 33% of which occur a single time. The ten largest clones represent 2% to 2.5% of the sample. Specimen: PBMCs from the stem cell graft donor, collected from the stem cell graft. All receptors come from a human donor who donated a stem cell graft to a child with aplastic anemia.

V usage is TRBV12-3 or TRBV12-4 and J usage is TRBJ1-4, with TRBD1 identical over 7 bases. V gave up 4 bases and J gave up 7 bases; unmatched junction bases: 6. This CDR3 region has 14 residues. The CDR3 nucleotides read TGTGCCAGCAGTTCGACCGGGACAGTTGAAAAACTGTTTTTT. This translates into CASSSTGTVEKLFF.

This rearrangement joins TRBV7-6 to TRBJ2-1; TRBD1 aligns across 7 bases. Per germline, CDR1 SGHVS and CDR2 FNYEAQ. Unmatched junction bases numbered 7, after V lost 5 bases and J lost 3 bases. CDR3 length equals 15 residues. The CDR3 bases are TGTGCCAGCAGCCAGGGGGAGAATTTCTACAATGAGCAGTTCTTC. It yields the protein CASSQGENFYNEQFF.

The chain carries TRBV7-6 and TRBJ2-2, with TRBD2 matching 12 bases. The CDR3 has 17 residues. Germline CDR1 reads SGHVS; CDR2 reads FNYEAQ. Trimming cost V 4 bases and J 8 bases; bases outside gene matches: 11. As DNA, the CDR3 is TGTGCCAGCAGCTCCCGGCGGACTAGCGGGATTATAGGGGAGCTGTTTTTT. This translates into CASSSRRTSGIIGELFF.

This clonotype was observed a handful of times. This chain links TRBV12-3 or TRBV12-4 with TRBJ2-1; D unclear. V dropped 5 bases and J dropped 9 bases, with 11 bases sitting between them. CDR3 length: 12 residues. Here the CDR3 reads CASSPRRAEQFF. The CDR3 coding sequence is TGTGCCAGCAGTCCGAGGAGAGCTGAGCAGTTCTTC.

This clonotype was seen a handful of times. V gene TRBV12-3 or TRBV12-4 combines with J gene TRBJ2-3; D not certain. The CDR3 has 14 amino acids. Deletions cut 2 bases from V and 1 base from J, with 7 bases between. The CDR3 DNA follows: TGTGCCAGCAGTTTATTCAAAGGCACAGATACGCAGTATTTT. Encoded protein: CASSLFKGTDTQYF.

This clonotype has more than one count but fewer than ten. CDR3 in amino acids: CASTRGNTEAFF. DNA of the CDR3: TGCGCCAGCACTCGGGGGAACACTGAAGCTTTCTTT. The chain employs TRBV4-3 and TRBJ1-1; D gene ambiguous. This CDR3 has 12 amino acids. In germline, CDR1 is LGHNA, CDR2 YSLEER. The V and J ends lost 7 bases and 1 base respectively, with 7 bases between them.

This clonotype has just a few counts. The chain employs TRBV27 and TRBJ1-1, with D unclear. Germline V gives CDR1 MNHEY, CDR2 SMNVEV (reference sequence). The V and J ends lost 6 bases and 4 bases respectively, with 12 bases between them. CDR3 length: 13 amino acids. CDR3 loop: CASRVSPITEAFF. CDR3 nucleotide sequence: TGTGCCAGCAGAGTTTCCCCCATCACTGAAGCTTTCTTT.

This chain links TRBV25-1 with TRBJ1-4; no reliable D call. From germline, CDR1 is MGHDK and CDR2 SYGVNS. V was shortened by 3 bases and J by 6 bases, with 11 bases between the two germline ends. This CDR3 region has 14 residues. The CDR3 nucleotides are TGTGCCAGCAGTGACCGTGAGACTCATGAAAAACTGTTTTTT. Its protein product is CASSDRETHEKLFF.

The gene calls are TRBV29-1 and TRBJ1-1; no reliable D call. The CDR3 is 14 amino acids. V lost 3 bases and J 1 base, leaving 12 bases between the germline ends. Germline V gives CDR1 SQVTM, CDR2 ANQGSEA. The CDR3 DNA sequence: TGCAGCGTTGATCCCCTGGGCAGGAACACTGAAGCTTTCTTT. The encoded protein is CSVDPLGRNTEAFF.

As DNA, the CDR3 is TGCAGCGCTGGACGACAGGGGAAAAAGGGTGAGACCCAGTACTTC. Translated, it gives CSAGRQGKKGETQYF. The chain employs TRBV29-1 and TRBJ2-5; TRBD1 agrees at 8 bases. This CDR3 is 15 amino acids long. J lost 5 bases, V lost 7 bases, and 15 bases had no gene match. Per the germline V gene, CDR1 is SQVTM and CDR2 is ANQGSEA.

The rearrangement uses TRBV5-1 and TRBJ2-7; D not resolved. Deletions cut 0 bases from V and 2 bases from J, with 3 bases between. CDR1 and CDR2 from the germline V gene are SGHRS and YFSETQ. The CDR3 length is 12 residues. This CDR3 reads CASSLEPYEQYF. The CDR3, as DNA: TGCGCCAGCAGCTTGGAGCCCTACGAGCAGTACTTC.

This sequence joins TRBV18 and TRBJ2-7; D gene ambiguous. CDR1 KGHSH and CDR2 LQKENI come from the germline V gene. V dropped 3 bases and J dropped 5 bases, with 14 bases sitting between them. This CDR3 is built from 14 residues. CDR3 loop: CASSPGPYTDEQYF. CDR3 DNA sequence: TGTGCCAGCTCACCCGGGCCCTATACGGACGAGCAGTACTTC.

The V gene is TRBV18, the J gene TRBJ2-5; D may be TRBD1 or TRBD2 (5 bases each). V was cut by 0 bases and J by 1 base, with 9 bases left in between. The CDR3 is made up of 15 amino acids. CDR1 KGHSH and CDR2 LQKENI come from the germline V gene. Here the CDR3 DNA reads TGTGCCAGCTCACCACCGTCCGGGGCCCAAGAGACCCAGTACTTC. Its protein product is CASSPPSGAQETQYF. Variable domain in full (rest from reference TRBV18 and TRBJ2-5): NAGVMQNPRHLVRRRGQEARLRCSPMKGHSHVYWYRQLPEEGLKFMVYLQKENIIDESGMPKERFSAEFPKEGPSILRIQQVVRGDSAAYFCASSPPSGAQETQYFGPGTRLLVL.

This clonotype was picked up one time. For the CDR3, the DNA is TGCGCCAGCAGCTTACAGGGGCCGGAGTCGGCCGGGGAGCTGTTTTTT. Its protein product is CASSLQGPESAGELFF. V and J are TRBV5-1 and TRBJ2-2; 7 nucleotides line up with TRBD1. This CDR3 has 16 amino acids. Germline values: CDR1 SGHRS, CDR2 YFSETQ. V was pared by 2 bases and J by 6 bases, with 10 bases of the junction left unmatched.

V is TRBV5-6 and J is TRBJ2-3; the D call may be TRBD1 or TRBD2 (6 bases each). From germline, CDR1 is SGHDT and CDR2 YYEEEE. This CDR3 is built from 15 residues. V lost 4 bases and J lost 6, with 18 bases in between. For the CDR3, the DNA is TGTGCCAGCAGCGAACTCATAGGGGGGCCCGATACGCAGTATTTT. Translating it yields CASSELIGGPDTQYF. The full variable domain, with the rest looked up from reference TRBV5-6 and TRBJ2-3, is DAGVTQSPTHLIKTRGQQVTLRCSPKSGHDTVSWYQQALGQGPQFIFQYYEEEERQRGNFPDRFSGHQFPNYSSELNVNALLLGDSALYLCASSELIGGPDTQYFGPGTRLTVL.

In its sample, this clonotype was seen a few times. J is TRBJ2-5 and V is TRBV5-1, with D tentatively TRBD1 or TRBD2 (5 bases each). The CDR3 is 17 residues long. V lost 2 bases, J lost 4 bases, and 21 bases lay in between. Germline V gene lookup returns CDR1 SGHRS and CDR2 YFSETQ. The CDR3 protein is CASSFMAGEQGGETQYF. The CDR3 DNA sequence: TGCGCCAGCAGCTTTATGGCTGGGGAGCAGGGCGGAGAGACCCAGTACTTC.

This clonotype was seen more than once but under ten times. The rearrangement uses TRBV7-2 and TRBJ2-7; 7 bases are a match to TRBD1. V gave up 6 bases and J gave up 0 bases; unmatched junction bases: 5. The CDR3 length is 14 residues. Germline V gives CDR1 SGHTA, CDR2 FQGNSA. The CDR3 is CASSRGHSSYEQYF. The DNA of the CDR3 is TGTGCCAGCAGTAGGGGGCATAGCTCCTACGAGCAGTACTTC.

The CDR3 sequence is CASSSTGTVLQPQHF. In DNA form, the CDR3 reads TGTGCCAGCAGTTCCACCGGGACAGTTTTGCAGCCCCAGCATTTT. The V gene is TRBV6-2 or TRBV6-3, the J gene TRBJ1-5, with 7 nucleotides matching TRBD1. CDR1 MNHEY and CDR2 SVGEGT come from the germline V gene. The junction had 10 bases not matched to a gene; V was cut back by 4 bases and J by 7 bases. This CDR3 has 15 amino acids.